One and the same sample provided the 18 T cell receptor beta chains below, sequenced in a study of CXCR3-negative and CXCR3-positive naive CD8 T cells. Overall study results and limits: CXCR3-negative naive cells had less hydrophobic TRB CDR3s than did CXCR3-positive naive cells.

The authors made the TRB cDNA libraries by 5' RACE using UMI labels. TCRdb re-called the 5' RACE reads and catalogs CDR3 proteins one per entry, DNA excluded. The sample features 130,000 or so distinct CDR3 sequences, with 0.41% in its top ten. Their specific antigens are unknown. The sequenced sample consisted of naive CXCR3+ CD8+ T cells from blood. Subset specified: CD45RO-CCR7+CD27+CD95- naive CD8+ T cells expressing CXCR3 (TNR3+). Every receptor here comes from a human donor in good health. Some clones in this sample may be carry-over from other donors' samples.

This chain connects TRBV7-2 to TRBJ2-7; TCRdb gives TRBD2 as the D gene, but with no DNA this cannot be confirmed. Germline CDR1 reads SGHTA; CDR2 reads FQGNSA. The length of the CDR3 is 13 residues. CDR3: CASSLGGTNEQYF.

The chain combines TRBV12-3 or TRBV12-4 with TRBJ2-5; the D call of TRBD1 rests on TCRdb alone, since no DNA is present to check it. The CDR3 spans 14 residues. This chain's CDR3 is CASSLQNRGETQYF.

The J gene is TRBJ2-7, the V gene TRBV21-1; without DNA, the TCRdb call of TRBD2 cannot be checked. TRBV21-1 is described as a pseudogene. The CDR3 covers 16 residues. The CDR3 loop reads CASSKYRDLWENEQYF.

J is TRBJ1-1 and V is TRBV5-1. CDR1 is SGHRS and CDR2 is YFSETQ in the germline V gene. CDR3 length: 17 amino acids. The CDR3 region is CASSLLGIAGLNTEAFF.

V usage is TRBV14 and J usage is TRBJ2-7; TCRdb calls TRBD2, which cannot be checked without DNA. The germline CDR1 and CDR2 sequences are SGHDN and FVKESK. CDR3 length: 16 residues. CDR3 region: CASSQETSGSYYEQYF. The full variable domain, rest sourced from reference TRBV14 and TRBJ2-7, is EAGVTQFPSHSVIEKGQTVTLRCDPISGHDNLYWYRRVMGKEIKFLLHFVKESKQDESGMPNNRFLAERTGGTYSTLKVQPAELEDSGVYFCASSQETSGSYYEQYFGPGTRLTVT.

The chain is built from TRBV6-2 or TRBV6-3 and TRBJ1-1. The CDR3 has 13 residues. From germline, CDR1 is MNHEY and CDR2 SVGEGT. The CDR3 sequence: CASSYEHWSEAFF.

The chain employs TRBV11-3 and TRBJ1-1; TCRdb reports TRBD1, a call that lacks DNA to check it against. The CDR3 is 13 amino acids. Germline lookup yields CDR1 SGHNT and CDR2 YENEEA. Here the CDR3 reads CASGTDRNTEAFF.

The chain is built from TRBV27 and TRBJ1-1; with no DNA, the TCRdb D assignment of TRBD1 cannot be verified. This CDR3 contains 14 residues. CDR1 is MNHEY and CDR2 is SMNVEV in the germline V gene (reference sequence). The CDR3 sequence is CASSLIGGGFEAFF.

The chain combines TRBV28 with TRBJ2-6; the D gene TCRdb calls, TRBD1, cannot be checked with no DNA. CDR1 and CDR2 from the germline V gene are MDHEN and SYDVKM. This CDR3 contains 15 residues. CDR3 loop: CASRSTGSGANVLTF.

This chain uses TRBV4-1 with TRBJ1-1. This CDR3 region has 14 residues. Germline V gives CDR1 MGHRA, CDR2 YSYEKL. CDR3 loop: CASSQDPVTTEAFF.

This rearrangement joins TRBV28 to TRBJ1-5; TCRdb's D call, TRBD1, is unchecked because there is no DNA. Germline-derived CDR1 and CDR2 are MDHEN and SYDVKM. There are 14 residues in the CDR3. The CDR3 here is CASSTGGLNQPQHF. The full variable domain, its missing parts supplied by reference TRBV28 and TRBJ1-5, is DVKVTQSSRYLVKRTGEKVFLECVQDMDHENMFWYRQDPGLGLRLIYFSYDVKMKEKGDIPEGYSVSREKKERFSLILESASTNQTSMYLCASSTGGLNQPQHFGDGTRLSIL.

The chain recombines TRBV11-2 with TRBJ2-1; absent DNA, TCRdb's TRBD2 call cannot be checked. This CDR3 is 15 amino acids long. CDR1 is SGHAT, CDR2 FQNNGV, per germline. This CDR3 is CASSLGASKENEQFF. Full variable domain (outside the CDR3, taken from reference TRBV11-2 and TRBJ2-1): EAGVAQSPRYKIIEKRQSVAFWCNPISGHATLYWYQQILGQGPKLLIQFQNNGVVDDSQLPKDRFSAERLKGVDSTLKIQPAKLEDSAVYLCASSLGASKENEQFFGPGTRLTVL.

This chain connects TRBV4-1 to TRBJ2-2; absent DNA, TCRdb's TRBD1 call cannot be checked. The CDR3 extends over 17 amino acids. Per the germline V gene, CDR1 is MGHRA and CDR2 is YSYEKL. The CDR3 here is CASSPGERDSVTGELFF.

The chain recombines TRBV20-1 with TRBJ2-1; no DNA is available, so the TRBD2 call from TCRdb remains unchecked. The CDR3 length is 14 residues. Germline V gene sequence: CDR1 DFQATT, CDR2 SNEGSKA (reference sequence). This CDR3 reads CSASGLAGLSEQFF.

V gene TRBV6-6 combines with J gene TRBJ2-1; TCRdb lists TRBD1, though no DNA is available to test this call. The length of the CDR3 is 13 residues. CDR1 MNHNY and CDR2 SVGAGI come from the germline V gene (reference sequence). CDR3: CASRDSLYNEQFF.

This chain joins TRBV20-1 and TRBJ2-1. The germline gives CDR1 DFQATT, CDR2 SNEGSKA (reference sequence). The CDR3 spans 14 residues. CDR3 sequence: CSAREKVFGNEQFF.

CDR3 in amino acids: CSASASGEVLINYEQYF. The V gene is TRBV20-1, the J gene TRBJ2-7; the D call of TRBD2 rests on TCRdb alone, since no DNA is present to check it. Germline V gene data show CDR1 as DFQATT and CDR2 as SNEGSKA (reference sequence). This CDR3 spans 17 amino acids.

The gene calls are TRBV20-1 and TRBJ1-1; TCRdb returns TRBD1, unconfirmable since there is no DNA. The CDR3 extends over 15 amino acids. The V gene's germline CDR1 is DFQATT and CDR2 SNEGSKA (reference sequence). CDR3: CSARGPSGAFTEAFF.